This T cell receptor beta chain was retrieved from a study of T cells in Graves' hyperthyroidism and ophthalmopathy (dated by TCRdb to between 2019 and 2020). A note on the overall study: Peripheral blood samples were taken at the time of initial diagnosis, prior to any treatment. To identify TCR V-J signatures that set the groups apart, the researchers used a discovery cohort of about a hundred patients, made up of 40 to 45 with Graves' ophthalmopathy and some 55 with stable Graves' hyperthyroidism. In about six Graves' hyperthyroidism patients, the study also compared T-cell repertoires from thyroid tissue with T-cell repertoires from blood. Prospective prediction of ophthalmopathy was tested in an independent validation cohort consisting of roughly 19 hyperthyroidism patients and about 17 patients who later progressed to ophthalmopathy. After sampling, hyperthyroidism patients received methimazole starting at 30 mg daily, and ophthalmopathy patients received high-dose intravenous methylprednisolone. The 95 to 100 discovery patients were randomly divided into training and test sets at a 7:3 ratio. The paper describes TCR Vbeta CDR3 sequencing of 140 or so peripheral blood samples, made up of 43 ophthalmopathy patients, over 70 hyperthyroidism patients and 17 progressor patients. General study outcomes and caveats: Ophthalmopathy was separated from stable hyperthyroidism by a 13 V-J signature model, with approximately 86% sensitivity and about 84% specificity obtained in cross-validation and 80%/75% obtained in testing. Most expanded thyroid clonotypes (frequency above 0.001) were also found in blood, which suggests that blood repertoires may mirror thyroid immune responses. In validation, progression to ophthalmopathy was predicted by the model with 70% to 71% sensitivity and 72% to 85% specificity, a median of approximately 6.5 months before onset. No statistical method was used to fix the sample size in advance, and group allocation was not hidden from the investigators.

In its sample, this clonotype was seen many times. Its antigen has not been determined. Base quality data are lacking; no much larger clone is found one base away. The TCR beta CDR3 regions were amplified from RNA transcripts. The first round of RT-PCR for the TCR CDR3 was performed with the HTBI primer set and the Qiagen OneStep RT-PCR kit. A second multiplex PCR round built the libraries, followed by size selection and purification. Sequencing of the libraries was done on an Illumina HiSeq2000 using paired-end 100 bp reads. The authors' pipeline ran thus. SOAPnuke was used to process the raw data, throwing out any read that contained adapters or uncalled bases, had a mean Phred below 15, or lacked an exact constant-primer or identifier match. COPE v1.2.5 was used to merge high-quality paired reads, and clonotypes were defined as unique nucleotide sequences. Clonotypes were aligned to IMGT TRBV, TRBD and TRBJ reference segments using MiTCR v1.1. The analysis included only V-J combinations with a frequency above 0.0001, which together covered roughly 99% of the repertoires. A TCS score was defined as the ratio between F50 (clonal expansion) and ExV (chaos), using BLOSUM62-based TCRdist between CDR3 peptides within each V-J. Welch's t-statistics and random forest reduced 450 to 600 V-J features to roughly 13, which were used in a naive Bayes classifier (R e1071). TCRdb passed the public sequencing reads through fastp at Q25 and MiXCR, retaining productive beta sequences. Duplicate CDR3 protein sequences are folded into a single record with the most common DNA and genes. These V and J calls are TCRdb output, not the study's own analysis. This sample has approximately 690,000 distinct CDR3 sequences in its table, and more than 20% of those were observed once. The ten largest clones represent more than 30% of the sample.

Its CDR3 holds 16 amino acids, cysteine through phenylalanine. Kept here is only the CDR3 DNA, which spans 48 bases and is read in frame from base 1. At the junction V is shortened by 5 bases and J by 4 bases, with 21 bases in between. CDR1 SGHRS and CDR2 YFSETQ were looked up in the germline V gene. Ophthalmopathy patients had moderately to severely active disease, Clinical Activity Score of at least 3, NOSPECS grade of at least 4, and duration under 3 months. Exclusion was applied to patients with uncontrolled infections, other autoimmune diseases, pregnancy or lactation. Diagnoses were established on the basis of clinical symptoms, serum thyroxine and TRAb, thyroid ultrasound, and orbital computed tomography. PBMCs were isolated from about 9 ml of fresh peripheral blood by Ficoll-Paque density gradient centrifugation. Total RNA was extracted using Trizol reagent, and RNA quality was assessed on an Agilent 2100 Bioanalyzer.

Recombination linked TRBV5-1 to TRBJ1-1; tentative D gene TRBD1, with 5 bases matching. The sample was blood. The sequence came from a man aged 30 to 45 with Graves' ophthalmopathy. The CDR3 here reads CASSDRRVSVGTEAFF. In nucleotides, the sequence is TGCGCCAGCAGTGACAGAAGGGTATCCGTAGGCACTGAAGCTTTCTTT.